These 9 T cell receptor beta chains were sequenced from one sample in a study of T cells in Graves' hyperthyroidism and ophthalmopathy. TCR beta CDR3 region amplification was performed from RNA transcripts. HTBI primers drove first-round RT-PCR of the TCR CDR3. TCRdb recomputed calls from the multiplex PCR reads with MiXCR, one row per CDR3 protein. This table has hundreds of thousands of distinct CDR3 sequences, around 20% appearing once. Sequences were obtained from blood. These receptors were taken from a man aged 25-45 years with Graves' ophthalmopathy.

The rearrangement joins TRBV7-9 to TRBJ2-3; 14 nucleotides match TRBD2. V was clipped by 5 bases and J by 1 base; unmatched bases: 8. Germline V gene data show CDR1 as SEHNR and CDR2 as FQNEAQ (reference sequence). The CDR3 consists of 18 residues. The CDR3 protein is CASSTGTSGSGGTDTQYF. The CDR3 DNA follows: TGTGCCAGCAGCACCGGGACTAGCGGGAGCGGGGGCACAGATACGCAGTATTTT. Drawing the rest from reference TRBV7-9 and TRBJ2-3, the complete variable domain is DTGVSQNPRHKITKRGQNVTFRCDPISEHNRLYWYRQTLGQGPEFLTYFQNEAQLEKSRLLSDRFSAERPKGSFSTLEIQRTEQGDSAMYLCASSTGTSGSGGTDTQYFGPGTRLTVL.

This clonotype was observed a handful of times. The rearrangement uses TRBV28 and TRBJ2-7, with TRBD1 identical over 8 bases. V was pared by 5 bases and J by 5 bases, with 8 bases of the junction left unmatched. The CDR3 totals 14 residues. The germline V gene has CDR1 MDHEN and CDR2 SYDVKM. This CDR3 reads CASSHGTGSDEQYF. DNA of the CDR3: TGTGCCAGCAGTCATGGGACAGGTTCGGACGAGCAGTACTTC.

This clonotype was counted only a few times. A much larger clone lies a single base off, so this may be a read error. The chain couples TRBV11-2 to TRBJ1-3; 8 bases fit TRBD1. CDR3 size: 14 residues. CDR1 is SGHAT and CDR2 is FQNNGV in the germline V gene. J was trimmed by 2 bases and V by 7 bases; bases with no gene match: 4. CDR3 sequence (DNA): TGTGCCAGCACCCCAGGGGGCCCTGGAAACACCATATATTTT. Protein product: CASTPGGPGNTIYF.

The chain has TRBV28 and TRBJ1-2, with unresolved D. Trimming cost V 1 base and J 4 bases, with 10 bases left between them. The CDR3 has 14 residues. The germline V gene encodes CDR1 MDHEN and CDR2 SYDVKM. The CDR3 loop reads CASSLSVRIYGYTF. CDR3 coding DNA: TGTGCCAGCAGTTTATCTGTCAGAATCTATGGCTACACCTTC.

This clonotype was observed many times. V gene TRBV28 combines with J gene TRBJ1-1, with D uncertain. Germline lookup yields CDR1 MDHEN and CDR2 SYDVKM. The CDR3 runs 13 residues. Between the trimmed V and J ends, which lost 7 bases and 0 bases, there was a span of 9 bases. The CDR3 region has the DNA TGTGCCAGCACTCTCGGGATGAACACTGAAGCTTTCTTT. This sequence encodes CASTLGMNTEAFF.

This clonotype was observed a handful of times. V usage is TRBV9 and J usage is TRBJ1-2; D ambiguous. This CDR3 comprises 16 residues. The V gene's germline CDR1 is SGDLS and CDR2 YYNGEE. V lost 4 bases, J lost 5 bases, and 21 bases lay in between. CDR3 region: CASSPPEGPMKYGYTF. The CDR3 nucleotides are TGTGCCAGCAGCCCCCCGGAGGGCCCTATGAAATATGGCTACACCTTC.

Many counts were recorded for this clonotype. The chain has TRBV30 and TRBJ2-2, with D unresolved. The CDR3 runs to 13 residues. V shed 2 bases and J shed 1 base, with 5 bases lying between them. CDR1 and CDR2 from the germline V gene are GTSNPN and SVGIG (reference sequence). The CDR3 loop is CAWSSRNTGELFF. The CDR3 nucleotides read TGTGCCTGGAGTTCGAGGAACACCGGGGAGCTGTTTTTT.

This clonotype has ten or more counts. Its ends do not fully match the called genes, so a read error is possible. CDR3 sequence reads: CASSSGTNPRHF. DNA of the CDR3: TGTGCCAGCAGCTCTGGGACTAACCCCCGGCATTTT. The V call is TRBV28, the J call TRBJ1-5; TRBD1 might be the D (5 bases). Per germline, CDR1 MDHEN and CDR2 SYDVKM. The CDR3 is made up of 12 amino acids.

This clonotype was seen more than once but under ten times. A much more abundant neighbour one base away suggests this may be a read error. This chain links TRBV27 with TRBJ2-3; D is perhaps TRBD2 (5 bases). The CDR3 is 17 amino acids. Germline-derived CDR1 and CDR2 are MNHEY and SMNVEV (reference sequence). Trimming removed 0 bases from V and 4 bases from J, with 17 bases in between. The CDR3 spells CASSLSPREGAADTQYF. The DNA for the CDR3 is TGTGCCAGCAGTTTATCCCCTAGAGAGGGCGCGGCAGATACGCAGTATTTT.